Below are 20 T cell receptor beta chains sequenced from a single sample in a study of shared clonotypes between healthy human individuals (TCRdb year 2020). Library preparation employed the immunoSEQ multiplex PCR assay. Not all clones reach the TCRdb copy of this immuneACCESS table, which keeps in-frame sequences only. Checked studies attribute under half of the gap to unresolved V genes and leave the rest unexplained. Across this sample there are nearly 600,000 clones, with around 95% seen only once. Together, the top ten hold 0.11% of the sample. CD8 naive samples were obtained by positive selection for CCR7 among CD45RO-negative cells, yielding a CD45RA+CCR7+ population from which TemRA cells were excluded. Material for sequencing was naive CD8+ T cells sorted from blood. The cell subset or site label, read with the paper, signifies: CD45RA+CCR7+. The receptor set was obtained from a woman in her twenties or thirties in good health.

The chain carries TRBV4-1 and TRBJ1-1, with D possibly TRBD1 on 6 matching bases. The CDR3 consists of 15 residues. CDR1 and CDR2 from the germline V gene are MGHRA and YSYEKL. Trimming stripped 0 bases from V and 4 bases from J, with 12 bases between. The CDR3 sequence: CASSQDEGVSTEAFF. The CDR3 DNA sequence: TGCGCCAGCAGCCAAGATGAGGGGGTTAGCACTGAAGCTTTCTTT.

As to this clone: The same CDR3 is also encoded by other DNA sequences in this sample. The J gene is TRBJ1-1, the V gene TRBV28; D might be TRBD1 (6 bases). This CDR3 region has 15 residues. Looked up from germline, CDR1 is MDHEN and CDR2 is SYDVKM. The germline V and J ends were trimmed by 3 bases and 0 bases, with 11 bases remaining between them. The CDR3, as DNA: TGTGCCAGCAGTTTGGGGGGGCTAATGAACACTGAAGCTTTCTTT. Translation: CASSLGGLMNTEAFF.

The chain is built from TRBV5-6 and TRBJ2-2, with 12 nucleotides matching TRBD2. Germline CDR1 and CDR2: SGHDT and YYEEEE. After removal of 2 bases from V and 3 bases from J, the junction contained 5 bases not matched to a gene. The length of the CDR3 is 17 residues. CDR3 sequence reads: CASSFSGLAGHTGELFF. In nucleotides, the CDR3 is TGTGCCAGCAGCTTTTCTGGACTAGCGGGACACACCGGGGAGCTGTTTTTT.

V is TRBV5-1 and J is TRBJ2-7; 7 bases align to TRBD2. The CDR3 loop spans 14 amino acids. The J segment lost 4 bases and the V segment lost 2 bases, leaving 6 bases of the junction unmatched. CDR1 and CDR2 from the germline V gene are SGHRS and YFSETQ. CDR3 in amino acids: CASSFGGSGYEQYF. The CDR3 DNA follows: TGCGCCAGCAGCTTTGGCGGGAGCGGATACGAGCAGTACTTC.

In regard to this clone: Other DNA sequences from this sample encode an identical CDR3 as well. Here the CDR3 DNA reads TGTGCCAGCAGTTTAGGGAGTTACAATGAGCAGTTCTTC. Translation gives CASSLGSYNEQFF. The J gene is TRBJ2-1, the V gene TRBV27; a weak D match, TRBD2 (5 bases). This CDR3 has 13 amino acids. The germline V and J ends were trimmed by 2 bases and 4 bases, with 6 bases remaining between them. Germline loops: CDR1 MNHEY, CDR2 SMNVEV (reference sequence).

The chain is built from TRBV13 and TRBJ1-5; maybe TRBD1 (5 bases). The germline CDR1 and CDR2 sequences are PRHDT and FYEKMQ (reference sequence). This CDR3 spans 15 amino acids. V was shortened by 2 bases and J by 3 bases, with 11 bases between the two germline ends. The CDR3 DNA sequence: TGTGCCAGCAGCTTACGGCAGGGAGACAATCAGCCCCAGCATTTT. It specifies CASSLRQGDNQPQHF.

This chain links TRBV29-1 with TRBJ2-5, with D possibly matching TRBD1 (5 bases). CDR3 length: 12 residues. The germline V and J ends were trimmed by 1 base and 3 bases, with 6 bases remaining between them. Per germline, CDR1 SQVTM and CDR2 ANQGSEA. DNA of the CDR3: TGCAGCGTTGAAGGCAGGGAAGAGACCCAGTACTTC. This encodes CSVEGREETQYF.

This rearrangement joins TRBV7-9 to TRBJ2-5; D remains unclear. The germline gives CDR1 SEHNR, CDR2 FQNEAQ (reference sequence). The V end lost 2 bases, the J end lost 5 bases, and 12 bases lay between the germline ends. The CDR3 contains 14 residues. This chain's CDR3 is CASSLRSGHETQYF. The CDR3 region has the DNA TGTGCCAGCAGCTTACGGTCGGGTCATGAGACCCAGTACTTC.

V gene TRBV29-1 combines with J gene TRBJ1-2, with a tentative D call TRBD1 (5 bases). Trimming left V 7 bases short and J 5 bases short, with 17 bases between. This CDR3 region has 13 residues. Germline V gives CDR1 SQVTM, CDR2 ANQGSEA. In DNA, the CDR3 is TGCAGCGGGGCGGGGGGTGACTATTATGGCTACACCTTC. Protein: CSGAGGDYYGYTF.

The chain has TRBV2 and TRBJ2-1; 9 positions agree with TRBD2. Looked up from germline, CDR1 is SNHLY and CDR2 is FYNNEI. The trim removed 4 bases at V and 2 bases at J, leaving 6 bases unmatched. The CDR3 sequence is 16 residues long. The CDR3 spells CASSVSGSPAYNEQFF. The CDR3 coding sequence is TGTGCCAGCAGTGTTAGCGGGAGCCCCGCCTACAATGAGCAGTTCTTC.

The chain uses TRBV27 and TRBJ2-2; D not certain. The CDR3 has 15 residues. Trimming cost V 3 bases and J 7 bases, with 15 bases left between them. Germline lookup yields CDR1 MNHEY and CDR2 SMNVEV (reference sequence). CDR3 in amino acids: CASSFGFVTGGELFF. CDR3 nucleotide sequence: TGTGCCAGCAGTTTCGGTTTCGTGACTGGCGGGGAGCTGTTTTTT.

This clone came up a few times. The chain combines TRBV29-1 with TRBJ1-1, with unresolved D. This CDR3 spans 16 amino acids. V was pared by 2 bases and J by 1 base, with 17 bases between. Germline V gives CDR1 SQVTM, CDR2 ANQGSEA. The CDR3 nucleotides read TGCAGCGTTGAATTGTTGCCAGCTCAGCCGAACACTGAAGCTTTCTTT. This codes for CSVELLPAQPNTEAFF.

The chain is built from TRBV28 and TRBJ2-4; possibly TRBD2 for D (5 bases). CDR3 length: 20 amino acids. Germline CDR1 and CDR2: MDHEN and SYDVKM. Trimming shortened V by 6 bases and J by 1 base, and 28 bases separated the two germline ends. This CDR3 is CASSTTLSAQKGRAKNIQYF. The CDR3, as DNA: TGTGCCAGCAGCACTACCCTTAGCGCACAAAAGGGAAGGGCCAAAAACATTCAGTACTTC.

V and J are TRBV28 and TRBJ2-5; D unresolved. Germline V lookup: CDR1 MDHEN, CDR2 SYDVKM. V lost 1 base to trimming and J lost 5 bases, with 11 bases between them. The CDR3 runs to 14 residues. CDR3 residues: CASSLFSAPETQYF. The CDR3 DNA is TGTGCCAGCAGTTTATTCTCAGCGCCTGAGACCCAGTACTTC.

The chain couples TRBV28 to TRBJ1-5; 8 bases are shared with TRBD1. The trim removed 5 bases at V and 7 bases at J, leaving 4 bases unmatched. Germline CDR1 reads MDHEN; CDR2 reads SYDVKM. This CDR3 has 13 residues. Here the CDR3 DNA reads TGTGCCAGCAGTGCGCAGGGGGCCCAGCCCCAGCATTTT. The encoded protein is CASSAQGAQPQHF.

This rearrangement joins TRBV4-1 to TRBJ2-7; 8 bases fit TRBD2. Per the germline V gene, CDR1 is MGHRA and CDR2 is YSYEKL. There are 17 residues in the CDR3. V shed 1 base, J shed 3 bases, and the junction held 11 bases outside the gene matches. This CDR3 is CASSQAPGGGTSYEQYF. The CDR3 nucleotides read TGCGCCAGCAGCCAAGCTCCTGGGGGGGGGACTAGCTACGAGCAGTACTTC.

As DNA, the CDR3 is TGTGCCAGCAGTGGATGGGCATCTGAGGGGGCCCAGTACTTC. Protein sequence: CASSGWASEGAQYF. The V call is TRBV2, the J call TRBJ2-5; D is perhaps TRBD1 (6 bases). The CDR3 contains 14 residues. In germline, CDR1 is SNHLY, CDR2 FYNNEI. With 4 bases removed from V and 9 bases from J, the gap between germline ends came to 18 bases.

The CDR3 is CASSILPSGANVLTF. CDR3 nucleotides: TGTGCCAGTAGTATATTACCCTCTGGGGCCAACGTCCTGACTTTC. V gene TRBV19 combines with J gene TRBJ2-6; D remains ambiguous. CDR3 size: 15 residues. CDR1 is LNHDA and CDR2 is SQIVND in the germline V gene (reference sequence). The V gene lost 2 bases and the J gene lost 0 bases, with 5 bases spanning the gap. The whole variable domain, filled in from reference TRBV19 and TRBJ2-6, reads DGGITQSPKYLFRKEGQNVTLSCEQNLNHDAMYWYRQDPGQGLRLIYYSQIVNDFQKGDIAEGYSVSREKKESFPLTVTSAQKNPTAFYLCASSILPSGANVLTFGAGSRLTVL.

The chain links TRBV11-2 to TRBJ2-5; no clear D gene. Matching the DNA end better, TRBJ2-7 makes the J call doubtful. Germline V gene lookup returns CDR1 SGHAT and CDR2 FQNNGV. The CDR3 spans 16 residues. The CDR3 DNA sequence: TGTGCCAGCACCCCGATCGCAACGACTGCCTTCTACGAGCAGTACTTC. Protein product: CASTPIATTAFYEQYF.

The chain employs TRBV23-1 and TRBJ2-1, with D possibly matching TRBD2 (6 bases). TRBV23-1 is an ORF, with its function uncertain. This CDR3 is 18 amino acids long. Trimming stripped 6 bases from V and 4 bases from J, with 25 bases between. The chain's CDR3 is CASRPSERDSAKYNEQFF. The DNA of the CDR3 is TGCGCCAGCAGACCTTCAGAGAGGGACTCCGCTAAATACAATGAGCAGTTCTTC.